This T cell receptor beta chain was recorded in a study of response to subunit inactivated influenza vaccine. V lost 5 bases and J lost 4, with 8 bases in between. The CDR3 is made up of 13 amino acids. Germline V gene sequence: CDR1 SEHNR, CDR2 FQNEAQ (reference sequence). TCRdb reprocessed the RT-PCR reads with MiXCR, giving one entry per CDR3 protein. The data contain about 540,000 distinct CDR3 sequences, less than 25% of them singletons. The same sample was also used in a study of T cells expressing NK-cell markers. That report notes: A 5'RACE template switching approach incorporating UMIs was used to make TCR beta cDNA. Sorted CD3+CD56+NKG2C+, CD3+CD56+NKG2C- and CD3+CD56-NKG2C+ T cells supplied TCR beta repertoires. Out of eight donors sequenced, seven tested HCMV-seropositive and the remaining one seronegative.

The sample consisted of CD4+ T cells sorted from PBMCs, taken roughly 13 days after vaccination. The TCR was taken from a man in his fifties or sixties who received an inactivated influenza vaccine. The V and J genes are TRBV7-9 and TRBJ2-2; D is ambiguous. The CDR3 reads CASSLWSTGELFF. The DNA of the CDR3 is TGTGCCAGCAGCCTTTGGTCCACCGGGGAGCTGTTTTTT.